This record looks at one TCR beta chain sequence and its context. The target antigen is unknown. Germline V gives CDR1 MGHRA, CDR2 YSYEKL. V was shortened by 1 base and J by 8 bases, with 21 bases between the two germline ends. CDR3 length equals 17 residues. This sample is part of a study of beta chain features in type 1 diabetes. Whole-study findings and limits: Within each of all four CD4+ subsets, Type 1 diabetes patients had TCRB CDR3s that were moderately but significantly shorter.

Sequencing targeted expressed TCRB transcripts, as all isolated RNA had been reverse transcribed. Generated by immunoSEQ multiplex PCR, the TCRdb table keeps only in-frame clones and is missing some. The top ten hold around 0.065% of the sample, which has a few hundred thousand clones, about 30% seen once. V and J are TRBV4-1 and TRBJ2-1; no reliable D call. The sequencing sample was made of naive CD4+ T cells from blood. This receptor was identified in a young man in good health. The CDR3 region is CASSQGRRTALSDEQFF. Written as DNA, the CDR3 is TGCGCCAGCAGCCAAGGGCGCCGAACAGCACTAAGCGATGAGCAGTTCTTC.